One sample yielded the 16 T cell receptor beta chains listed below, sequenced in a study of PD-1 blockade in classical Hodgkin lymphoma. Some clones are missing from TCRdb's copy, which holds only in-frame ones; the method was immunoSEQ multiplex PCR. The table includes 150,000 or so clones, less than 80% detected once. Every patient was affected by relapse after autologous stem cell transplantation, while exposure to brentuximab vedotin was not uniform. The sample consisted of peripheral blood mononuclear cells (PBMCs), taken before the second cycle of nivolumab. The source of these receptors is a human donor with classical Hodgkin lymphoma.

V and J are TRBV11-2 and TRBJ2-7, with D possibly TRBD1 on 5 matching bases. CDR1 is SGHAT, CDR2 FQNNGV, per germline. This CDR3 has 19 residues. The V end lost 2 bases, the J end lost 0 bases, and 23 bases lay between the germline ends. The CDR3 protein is CASSLRPSGSVSFSYEQYF. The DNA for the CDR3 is TGTGCCAGCAGCTTACGTCCTTCAGGGTCAGTGTCATTCTCCTACGAGCAGTACTTC. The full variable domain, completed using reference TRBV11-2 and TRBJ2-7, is EAGVAQSPRYKIIEKRQSVAFWCNPISGHATLYWYQQILGQGPKLLIQFQNNGVVDDSQLPKDRFSAERLKGVDSTLKIQPAKLEDSAVYLCASSLRPSGSVSFSYEQYFGPGTRLTVT.

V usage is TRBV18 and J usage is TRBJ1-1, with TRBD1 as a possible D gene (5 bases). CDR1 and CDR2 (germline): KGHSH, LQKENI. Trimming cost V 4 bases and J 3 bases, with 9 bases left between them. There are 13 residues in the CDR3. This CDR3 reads CASSRGGDTEAFF. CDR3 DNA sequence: TGTGCCAGCTCACGGGGGGGGGACACTGAAGCTTTCTTT.

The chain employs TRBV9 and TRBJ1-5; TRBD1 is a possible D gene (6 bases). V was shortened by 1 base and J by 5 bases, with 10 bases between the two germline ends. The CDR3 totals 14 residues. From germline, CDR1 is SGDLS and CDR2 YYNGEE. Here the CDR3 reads CASSVSQGYQPQHF. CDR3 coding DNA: TGTGCCAGCAGCGTAAGTCAGGGGTATCAGCCCCAGCATTTT.

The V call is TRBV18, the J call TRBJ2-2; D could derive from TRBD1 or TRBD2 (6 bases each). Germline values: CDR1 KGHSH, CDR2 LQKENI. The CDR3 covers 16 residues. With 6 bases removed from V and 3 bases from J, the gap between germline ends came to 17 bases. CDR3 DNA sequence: TGTGCCAGCTCGGGACTCACAGGGCCAGACACCGGGGAGCTGTTTTTT. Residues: CASSGLTGPDTGELFF.

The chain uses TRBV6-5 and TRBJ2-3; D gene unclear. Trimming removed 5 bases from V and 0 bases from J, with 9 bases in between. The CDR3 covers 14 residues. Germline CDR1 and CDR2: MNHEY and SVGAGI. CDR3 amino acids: CASSTGTSTDTQYF. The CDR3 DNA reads TGTGCCAGCAGTACTGGTACTAGCACAGATACGCAGTATTTT.

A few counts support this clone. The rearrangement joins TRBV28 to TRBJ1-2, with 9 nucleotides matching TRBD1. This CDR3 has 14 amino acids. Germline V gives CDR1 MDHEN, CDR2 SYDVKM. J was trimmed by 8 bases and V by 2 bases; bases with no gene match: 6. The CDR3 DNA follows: TGTGCCAGCAGTTTACCACAGGGGGCAAGCGGCTACACCTTC. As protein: CASSLPQGASGYTF.

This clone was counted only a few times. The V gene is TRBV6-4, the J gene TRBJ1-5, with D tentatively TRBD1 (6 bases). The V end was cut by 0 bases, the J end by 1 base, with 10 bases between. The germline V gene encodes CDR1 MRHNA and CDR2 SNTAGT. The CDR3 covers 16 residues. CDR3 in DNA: TGTGCCAGCAGTGACTCGGACAGCCCAAGCAATCAGCCCCAGCATTTT. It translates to CASSDSDSPSNQPQHF.

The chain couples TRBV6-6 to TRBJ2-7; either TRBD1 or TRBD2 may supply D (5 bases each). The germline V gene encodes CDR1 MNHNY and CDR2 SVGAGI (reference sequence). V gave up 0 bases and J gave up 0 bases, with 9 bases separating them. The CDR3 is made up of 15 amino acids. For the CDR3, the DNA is TGTGCCAGCAGTTACTCGGGGGTTAGCTCCTACGAGCAGTACTTC. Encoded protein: CASSYSGVSSYEQYF.

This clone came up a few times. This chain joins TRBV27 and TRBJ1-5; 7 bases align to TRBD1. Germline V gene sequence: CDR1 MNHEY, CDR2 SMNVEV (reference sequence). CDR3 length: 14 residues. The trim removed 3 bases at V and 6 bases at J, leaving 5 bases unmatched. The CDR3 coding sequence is TGTGCCAGCAGTTTCGACAGGGAGGTTCAGCCCCAGCATTTT. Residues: CASSFDREVQPQHF.

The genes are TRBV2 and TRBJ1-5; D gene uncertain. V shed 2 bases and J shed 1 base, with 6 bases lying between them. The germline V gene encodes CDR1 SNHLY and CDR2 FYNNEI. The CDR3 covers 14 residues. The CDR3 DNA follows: TGTGCCAGCAGTGAAACAGCGAGCAATCAGCCCCAGCATTTT. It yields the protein CASSETASNQPQHF.

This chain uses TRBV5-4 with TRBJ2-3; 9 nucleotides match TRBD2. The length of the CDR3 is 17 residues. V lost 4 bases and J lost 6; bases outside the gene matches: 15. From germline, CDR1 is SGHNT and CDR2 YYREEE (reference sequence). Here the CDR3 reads CASSPKPPGLAQDTQYF. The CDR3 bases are TGTGCCAGCAGCCCAAAACCACCGGGACTAGCTCAGGATACGCAGTATTTT.

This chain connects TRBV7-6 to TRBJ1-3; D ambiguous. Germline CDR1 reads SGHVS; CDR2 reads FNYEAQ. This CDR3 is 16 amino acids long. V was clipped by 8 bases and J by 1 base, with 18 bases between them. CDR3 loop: CASGPLDARSGNTIYF. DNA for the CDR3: TGTGCCAGCGGACCTTTGGACGCTCGATCTGGAAACACCATATATTTT.

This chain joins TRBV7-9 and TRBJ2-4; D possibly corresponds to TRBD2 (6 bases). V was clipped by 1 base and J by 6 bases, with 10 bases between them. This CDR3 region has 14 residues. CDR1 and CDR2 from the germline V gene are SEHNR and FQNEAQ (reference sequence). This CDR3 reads CASSLDVEGNIQYF. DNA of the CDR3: TGTGCCAGCAGCTTAGACGTGGAGGGAAACATTCAGTACTTC. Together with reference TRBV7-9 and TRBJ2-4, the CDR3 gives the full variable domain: DTGVSQNPRHKITKRGQNVTFRCDPISEHNRLYWYRQTLGQGPEFLTYFQNEAQLEKSRLLSDRFSAERPKGSFSTLEIQRTEQGDSAMYLCASSLDVEGNIQYFGAGTRLSVL.

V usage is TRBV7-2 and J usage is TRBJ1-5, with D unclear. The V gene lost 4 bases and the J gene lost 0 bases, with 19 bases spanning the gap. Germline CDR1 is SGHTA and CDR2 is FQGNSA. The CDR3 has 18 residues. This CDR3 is CASSSGYSGRYSNQPQHF. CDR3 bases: TGTGCCAGCAGCTCCGGATACAGTGGACGTTATAGCAATCAGCCCCAGCATTTT. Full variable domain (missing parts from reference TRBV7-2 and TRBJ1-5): GAGVSQSPSNKVTEKGKDVELRCDPISGHTALYWYRQSLGQGLEFLIYFQGNSAPDKSGLPSDRFSAERTGGSVSTLTIQRTQQEDSAVYLCASSSGYSGRYSNQPQHFGDGTRLSIL.

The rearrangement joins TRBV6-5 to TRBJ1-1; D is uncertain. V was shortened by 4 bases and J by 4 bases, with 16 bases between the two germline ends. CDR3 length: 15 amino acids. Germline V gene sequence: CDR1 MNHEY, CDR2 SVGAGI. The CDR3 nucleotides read TGTGCCAGCAGTTTTAACCAACTCGGCCCCACTGAAGCTTTCTTT. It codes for CASSFNQLGPTEAFF.

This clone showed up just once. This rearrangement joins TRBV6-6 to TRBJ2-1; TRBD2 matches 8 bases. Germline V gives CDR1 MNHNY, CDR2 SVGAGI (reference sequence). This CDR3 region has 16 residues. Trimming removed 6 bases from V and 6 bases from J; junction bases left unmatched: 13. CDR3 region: CASRLPGTRNSNEQFF. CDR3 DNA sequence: TGTGCCAGCAGATTACCCGGGACTAGAAATAGCAATGAGCAGTTCTTC.